This TCR beta chain was sequenced for a study of neurological immune-mediated disorders. The study's findings and limits: No CDR3 amino acid sequences were shared by expanded clones across subjects, suggesting private repertoires in all groups.

The sorted libraries were made from over 800,000 CD4+ or CD8+ T cells. This clonotype came up many times. The antigen is undetermined. Synthesis of cDNA was accomplished via 5'RACE employing 10-nucleotide random UMIs. Using its own MiXCR run on the 5' RACE reads, TCRdb lists one record per CDR3 protein. This repertoire shows tens of thousands of distinct CDR3 sequences, under 30% found once; its top ten account for roughly 27%. The CDR3 loop spans 15 amino acids. V lost 3 bases and J lost 0, with 15 bases in between. The germline V gene encodes CDR1 DFQATT and CDR2 SNEGSKA (reference sequence). The genes are TRBV20-1 and TRBJ2-7; no clear D. The sequence was collected from a man aged 45-65 years with HTLV-1-associated myelopathy (HAM/TSP). The sample was CD4+ T cells from blood. CDR3 residues: CSARSLSYSSYEQYF. The CDR3 DNA reads as TGCAGTGCTAGGAGCTTATCTTATTCCTCCTACGAGCAGTACTTC.